The T cell receptor (beta chain) under discussion was sequenced for a study of blood T cells in healthy people across ages. This clonotype has a count of ten or more. Its antigen is undetermined. The CDR3 covers 17 residues. CDR1 SSHAT and CDR2 FNYEAQ come from the germline V gene (reference sequence). V lost 1 base, J lost 1 base, and 16 bases lay in between. A second PCR, run for 7 to 11 cycles, used a sample-barcoded 5' primer plus a J-beta primer mix. TCRdb re-called the 5' RACE reads with MiXCR, one entry per CDR3 protein. This table has around 900,000 distinct CDR3 sequences, less than 35% appearing once. Study-wide results and caveats: Changes seen in expanded clonotypes were possibly confounded by donor CMV status left unknown. Per million T cells, the diversity of TCR beta decreased roughly linearly as age advanced. TCR beta diversity was tightly associated with the proportion of naive T cells. Diversity was higher, and naive CD4+ cells more numerous, in long-lived donors than in aged donors.

The clonotype comes from a woman aged 80 or over in good health. V usage is TRBV7-7 and J usage is TRBJ2-5; D perhaps matches TRBD1 (5 bases). Sequenced: blood. The DNA of the CDR3 is TGTGCCAGCAGCTTAGAGTTTACAGGATCCCTCCAAGAGACCCAGTACTTC. Amino acid sequence: CASSLEFTGSLQETQYF.